These 29 T cell receptor beta chains originate from one sample sequenced in a study of human T cells and chemical hapten exposure. Indicated time point: pre-sensitization, week 0. Treatment reported: therapeutic diphenylcyclopropenone sensitization with weekly scalp DPC. TCRdb analysed the RACE reads with MiXCR anew, one entry per CDR3 protein. The sample contains over 300,000 distinct CDR3 sequences, approximately 5.1% of which appear only once. The sequencing here drew on whole blood, taken in connection with sensitization to the hapten diphenylcyclopropenone (DPC). The receptor set was obtained from a woman aged 50 to 65 with alopecia areata. Some clones in this sample may be carry-over from other donors' samples.

This clonotype was seen repeatedly, ten times or more. The chain recombines TRBV28 with TRBJ1-5, with 7 bases identical to TRBD1. The CDR3 spans 16 residues. The V gene end was trimmed by 3 bases and the J gene end by 2 bases; junction bases not matched to a gene: 7. From germline, CDR1 is MDHEN and CDR2 SYDVKM. This CDR3 reads CASSLHRGRGNQPQHF. The CDR3 DNA reads as TGTGCCAGCAGTTTGCATAGGGGGCGAGGCAATCAGCCCCAGCATTTT.

This clonotype was picked up a small number of times. The chain has TRBV6-5 and TRBJ2-1; TRBD2 agrees at 14 bases. The V segment lost 1 base and the J segment 5 bases; nucleotides outside the gene matches: 1. This CDR3 has 16 residues. Germline lookup yields CDR1 MNHEY and CDR2 SVGAGI. DNA for the CDR3: TGTGCCAGCAGTTACTTGACTAGCGGGGGGGACAATGAGCAGTTCTTC. Encoded protein: CASSYLTSGGDNEQFF.

This clonotype was counted many times. The chain has TRBV15 and TRBJ1-3; no firm D call. Trimming stripped 0 bases from V and 6 bases from J, with 9 bases between. The CDR3 runs to 14 residues. Germline lookup yields CDR1 LNHNV and CDR2 YYDKDF (reference sequence). The CDR3 reads CATSRDELVNTIYF. CDR3 sequence (DNA): TGTGCCACCAGCAGAGATGAACTGGTAAACACCATATATTTT.

Many counts were recorded for this clonotype. The rearrangement links TRBV7-2 to TRBJ2-2; a weak D match, TRBD1 (5 bases). Germline values: CDR1 SGHTA, CDR2 FQGNSA. V lost 1 base to trimming and J lost 4 bases, with 13 bases between them. The CDR3 covers 16 residues. CDR3 coding DNA: TGTGCCAGCAGCTTAGATCAGGGATCCCGCACCGGGGAGCTGTTTTTT. It codes for CASSLDQGSRTGELFF.

In its sample, this clonotype was seen many times. The V and J genes are TRBV6-5 and TRBJ1-1; D gene unclear. The CDR3 has 15 residues. Germline V lookup: CDR1 MNHEY, CDR2 SVGAGI. V dropped 5 bases and J dropped 0 bases, with 13 bases sitting between them. CDR3 bases: TGTGCCAGCAGTGGGTTTTATGGTCTGAACACTGAAGCTTTCTTT. This encodes CASSGFYGLNTEAFF.

This clonotype showed up many times. The rearrangement joins TRBV4-3 to TRBJ2-5; D might be TRBD2 (6 bases). Germline CDR1 and CDR2: LGHNA and YSLEER. There are 15 residues in the CDR3. The ends were cut back, 1 base at V and 4 bases at J, with 13 bases in the middle. CDR3 region: CASSQGLGPAETQYF. CDR3 sequence (DNA): TGCGCCAGCAGCCAAGGACTAGGGCCGGCAGAGACCCAGTACTTC.

This clonotype occurred a few times. The chain links TRBV14 to TRBJ1-2; unclear D gene. Germline CDR1 is SGHDN and CDR2 is FVKESK. The CDR3 is made up of 14 amino acids. V shed 2 bases and J shed 0 bases, with 7 bases lying between them. CDR3 DNA sequence: TGTGCCAGCAGCCAAAACAGAGCTAACTATGGCTACACCTTC. Amino acids: CASSQNRANYGYTF. The full variable domain, with the rest looked up from reference TRBV14 and TRBJ1-2, is EAGVTQFPSHSVIEKGQTVTLRCDPISGHDNLYWYRRVMGKEIKFLLHFVKESKQDESGMPNNRFLAERTGGTYSTLKVQPAELEDSGVYFCASSQNRANYGYTFGSGTRLTVV.

This clonotype occurred many times. This chain joins TRBV18 and TRBJ1-6, with 7 bases matching TRBD1. V was pared by 3 bases and J by 10 bases, with 3 bases of the junction left unmatched. Germline V gene sequence: CDR1 KGHSH, CDR2 LQKENI. This CDR3 has 13 residues. CDR3 amino acids: CASSPGQDSPLHF. CDR3 nucleotide sequence: TGTGCCAGCTCACCTGGACAGGACTCACCCCTCCACTTT.

The table lists this clonotype with many counts. The rearrangement uses TRBV10-2 and TRBJ2-1; TRBD1 is a possible D gene (7 bases). The CDR3 is 13 residues long. Germline V gives CDR1 WSHSY, CDR2 SAAADI. The V end lost 3 bases, the J end lost 6 bases, and 9 bases lay between the germline ends. CDR3 sequence: CASSDRGVNEQFF. CDR3 bases: TGCGCCAGCAGTGACAGGGGGGTCAATGAGCAGTTCTTC.

The table lists this clonotype with a few counts. The rearrangement joins TRBV7-9 to TRBJ1-1; 12 bases line up with TRBD1. CDR1 is SEHNR, CDR2 FQNEAQ, per germline (reference sequence). The V segment lost 5 bases and the J segment 6 bases; nucleotides outside the gene matches: 10. The CDR3 contains 16 residues. The CDR3 DNA follows: TGTGCCAGCAGCCACTCCGGGACAGGGGGCGGTGCTGAAGCTTTCTTT. Translating it yields CASSHSGTGGGAEAFF.

The gene calls are TRBV5-1 and TRBJ2-3, with 8 bases fitting TRBD2. The CDR3 contains 15 residues. V gave up 2 bases and J gave up 2 bases; unmatched junction bases: 4. Germline CDR1 and CDR2: SGHRS and YFSETQ. CDR3 sequence (DNA): TGCGCCAGCAGCTTTAGCGGGGTGATCACAGATACGCAGTATTTT. Its translation is CASSFSGVITDTQYF.

This clonotype has a count of ten or more. V and J are TRBV15 and TRBJ1-5, with TRBD1 identical over 7 bases. With V trimmed by 3 bases and J by 6 bases, 8 bases remained unmatched. The CDR3 length is 15 residues. CDR1 LNHNV and CDR2 YYDKDF come from the germline V gene (reference sequence). CDR3 in amino acids: CATSRGGQASQPQHF. In nucleotides, the CDR3 is TGTGCCACCAGCAGGGGCGGACAGGCCTCTCAGCCCCAGCATTTT.

The rearrangement links TRBV27 to TRBJ2-7; the match to TRBD1 covers 7 bases. CDR3 length: 16 amino acids. J was trimmed by 0 bases and V by 2 bases; bases with no gene match: 7. The V gene's germline CDR1 is MNHEY and CDR2 SMNVEV (reference sequence). This CDR3 reads CASSLDGQASSYEQYF. The DNA of the CDR3 is TGTGCCAGCAGTTTAGACGGACAGGCTAGCTCCTACGAGCAGTACTTC.

This clonotype was recorded at least ten times. The chain joins TRBV3-1 to TRBJ1-1; D might be TRBD1 (5 bases). This CDR3 is 13 amino acids long. Per germline, CDR1 LGHDT and CDR2 YNNKEL (reference sequence). Deletions cut 0 bases from V and 10 bases from J, with 12 bases between. CDR3 sequence reads: CASSQESGQSAFF. The CDR3 nucleotides read TGTGCCAGCAGCCAAGAATCAGGGCAATCAGCTTTCTTT. Supplemented by reference TRBV3-1 and TRBJ1-1, the full variable domain reads DTAVSQTPKYLVTQMGNDKSIKCEQNLGHDTMYWYKQDSKKFLKIMFSYNNKELIINETVPNRFSPKSPDKAHLNLHINSLELGDSAVYFCASSQESGQSAFFGQGTRLTVV.

There are many counts of this clonotype. The chain has TRBV6-2 or TRBV6-3 and TRBJ2-3; 7 bases match TRBD2. Germline assignment: CDR1 MNHEY and CDR2 SVGEGT. The CDR3 has 15 amino acids. Trimming cost V 6 bases and J 0 bases; bases outside gene matches: 6. The CDR3 nucleotides are TGTGCCAGCAGCACCGGGACTACCAGCACAGATACGCAGTATTTT. Its translation is CASSTGTTSTDTQYF.

This clonotype was seen repeatedly, ten times or more. The chain joins TRBV4-2 to TRBJ2-1, with D possibly TRBD2 on 7 matching bases. V shed 4 bases and J shed 2 bases, with 18 bases lying between them. Germline values: CDR1 LGHNA, CDR2 YNFKEQ. The CDR3 is 17 residues long. CDR3 residues: CASSPSGGRFAYNEQFF. The CDR3 DNA sequence: TGTGCCAGCAGCCCCTCCGGGGGGCGATTTGCCTACAATGAGCAGTTCTTC.

This clonotype was found a few times. The gene calls are TRBV20-1 and TRBJ2-7; 8 bases fit TRBD1. V shed 4 bases and J 3 bases; nucleotides not matched to a gene: 5. From germline, CDR1 is DFQATT and CDR2 SNEGSKA (reference sequence). The CDR3 extends over 13 amino acids. The CDR3 is CSATGQGNYEQYF. The CDR3 DNA follows: TGCAGTGCTACAGGACAGGGAAACTACGAGCAGTACTTC.

This clonotype showed up many times. The gene calls are TRBV10-3 and TRBJ2-1; D not resolved. Germline-derived CDR1 and CDR2 are ENHRY and SYGVKD. Trimming removed 4 bases from V and 7 bases from J, with 8 bases in between. The CDR3 is 12 amino acids. Here the CDR3 DNA reads TGTGCCATCAGTGTAAAGGGTAATGAGCAGTTCTTC. Amino acids: CAISVKGNEQFF.

This chain links TRBV7-9 with TRBJ2-3, with D perhaps TRBD2 (5 bases). Deletions cut 5 bases from V and 6 bases from J, with 15 bases between. Germline V gene sequence: CDR1 SEHNR, CDR2 FQNEAQ (reference sequence). The CDR3 covers 14 residues. CDR3 loop: CASSAPTRVDTQYF. The CDR3 DNA sequence: TGTGCCAGCAGCGCCCCCACGAGGGTCGATACGCAGTATTTT.

At least ten counts were recorded for this clonotype. J is TRBJ1-5 and V is TRBV5-1, with no clear D. The CDR3 loop spans 13 amino acids. Per the germline V gene, CDR1 is SGHRS and CDR2 is YFSETQ. The V end lost 5 bases, the J end lost 4 bases, and 10 bases lay between the germline ends. The CDR3 reads CASSVAVNQPQHF. The CDR3 bases are TGCGCCAGCAGTGTGGCAGTTAATCAGCCCCAGCATTTT.

This clonotype appeared many times. This sequence joins TRBV10-2 and TRBJ1-5, with D perhaps matching TRBD1 (6 bases). Trimming took off 2 bases at V and 8 bases at J, with 13 bases between the two ends. The CDR3 is 14 residues long. The germline V gene encodes CDR1 WSHSY and CDR2 SAAADI. As DNA, the CDR3 is TGCGCCAGCAGTGAGGGGGGCAGGGCGGAGCCCCAGCATTTT. Translated: CASSEGGRAEPQHF.

The rearrangement uses TRBV5-4 and TRBJ2-3; D gene unclear. The germline CDR1 and CDR2 sequences are SGHNT and YYREEE (reference sequence). The CDR3 consists of 14 residues. V lost 0 bases, J lost 7 bases, and 12 bases lay in between. Written as DNA, the CDR3 is TGTGCCAGCAGCTTGGCGACGGGCACGAATACGCAGTATTTT. Its protein product is CASSLATGTNTQYF.

This clonotype has more than one count but fewer than ten. The chain combines TRBV27 with TRBJ1-1; 7 nucleotides line up with TRBD1. V lost 7 bases and J lost 0; bases outside the gene matches: 11. Germline CDR1 MNHEY, CDR2 SMNVEV (reference sequence). This CDR3 is 16 amino acids long. As DNA, the CDR3 is TGTGCCAGCATCGACAGGGTCTCCGCCCTGAACACTGAAGCTTTCTTT. Amino acids: CASIDRVSALNTEAFF.

This clonotype has more than one count but fewer than ten. This chain connects TRBV10-2 to TRBJ2-3; D unresolved. The CDR3 spans 14 residues. Germline V gene lookup returns CDR1 WSHSY and CDR2 SAAADI. The V gene lost 2 bases and the J gene lost 5 bases, with 11 bases spanning the gap. CDR3 sequence (DNA): TGCGCCAGCAGTGAGGGGCTAGATGGAGATACGCAGTATTTT. This sequence encodes CASSEGLDGDTQYF.

This clonotype has ten or more counts. The chain couples TRBV6-5 to TRBJ1-6; a weak D match, TRBD1 (6 bases). From germline, CDR1 is MNHEY and CDR2 SVGAGI. Trimming took off 5 bases at V and 11 bases at J, with 10 bases between the two ends. The CDR3 is 12 residues long. CDR3 region: CASSLGGPPLHF. The CDR3 DNA is TGTGCCAGCAGTCTGGGGGGGCCACCCCTCCACTTT.

This clonotype was detected ten times or more. This chain connects TRBV7-2 to TRBJ1-5; 7 bases are shared with TRBD1. CDR1 is SGHTA, CDR2 FQGNSA, per germline. CDR3 size: 13 residues. The V segment lost 2 bases and the J segment 5 bases; nucleotides outside the gene matches: 0. CDR3 coding DNA: TGTGCCAGCAGCTTAACAGGGGATCAGCCCCAGCATTTT. It translates to CASSLTGDQPQHF.

V and J are TRBV4-1 and TRBJ1-2; tentatively, D is TRBD1 (5 bases). Germline loops: CDR1 MGHRA, CDR2 YSYEKL. The CDR3 consists of 15 residues. Trimming cost V 1 base and J 2 bases, with 11 bases left between them. CDR3 sequence: CASSQARQGNYGYTF. The CDR3 DNA is TGCGCCAGCAGCCAAGCGAGGCAGGGCAACTATGGCTACACCTTC.

This clonotype was recorded many times. The gene calls are TRBV5-6 and TRBJ2-3; TRBD2 might be the D (6 bases). The germline CDR1 and CDR2 sequences are SGHDT and YYEEEE. The V and J ends lost 0 bases and 1 base respectively, with 9 bases between them. CDR3 length equals 15 residues. CDR3 sequence (DNA): TGTGCCAGCAGCTTGGAGGGACTTCGCACAGATACGCAGTATTTT. As protein: CASSLEGLRTDTQYF.

This clonotype was seen more than once but under ten times. The chain joins TRBV3-1 to TRBJ2-7; D not certain. The germline V gene encodes CDR1 LGHDT and CDR2 YNNKEL (reference sequence). The CDR3 totals 12 residues. V lost 1 base, J lost 6 bases, and 7 bases lay in between. CDR3 amino acids: CASSQGSSEQYF. The CDR3 DNA follows: TGTGCCAGCAGCCAAGGGTCGAGCGAGCAGTACTTC.